This T cell receptor beta chain was recovered during a study of regulatory T cells in long-lasting Graves disease. Study conclusions and caveats: It was in persistent disease that TRBV28, TRBJ1-2 and TRBJ2-5 were favored.

Time point in this sample: newly diagnosed GD, antithyroid drugs for less than 3 months. PBMCs were the source of the RNA used for TCR sequencing. With iRepertoire HTBI primers and Arm-PCR of CDR3 regions, TCR beta libraries were built. TCRdb processed the multiplex PCR reads anew with MiXCR; each CDR3 protein has one entry. This table has 530,000 or so distinct CDR3 sequences, about 13% appearing once. Comment on this clonotype: Its antigen is unknown.

CDR1 and CDR2 from the germline V gene are SGHNT and YYREEE (reference sequence). The CDR3 length is 12 residues. Trimming removed 4 bases at V and 7 bases at J, with 12 bases between. The data also belong to a second study, concerning T cells in Graves' hyperthyroidism and ophthalmopathy. Per that paper: The TCR CDR3 first-round RT-PCR relied on the HTBI primer set.

The receptor was isolated from a man aged 25-45 years with Graves disease. Sequenced here: peripheral blood mononuclear cells (PBMCs), sampled at new diagnosis, from a patient treated with antithyroid drugs. V gene TRBV5-4 combines with J gene TRBJ2-7, with no clear D. The CDR3 here is CASSKGNREQYF. In DNA form, the CDR3 reads TGTGCCAGCAGCAAAGGGAACCGGGAGCAGTACTTC.